A single sample gave rise to the 13 T cell receptor beta chains below, sequenced in a study of pediatric ulcerative colitis. Sequencing was performed with immunoSEQ multiplex PCR; in TCRdb, only in-frame clones are kept and a portion is missing. This table has tens of thousands of clones, about three quarters appearing once. The sequenced material came from blood. Receptors were obtained from a boy younger than 18 with moderate ulcerative colitis.

This chain links TRBV5-4 with TRBJ2-7; 7 bases fit TRBD2. V shed 4 bases and J 7 bases; nucleotides not matched to a gene: 14. Germline V CDR1 and CDR2: SGHNT, YYREEE (reference sequence). This CDR3 has 15 residues. CDR3 protein: CASSPTSPQVGEQYF. CDR3 DNA: TGTGCCAGCAGCCCGACTAGCCCTCAGGTGGGGGAGCAGTACTTC.

This clone was counted a few times. The chain combines TRBV5-8 with TRBJ1-4; TRBD1 matches at 9 bases. Unmatched junction bases numbered 14, after V lost 4 bases and J lost 13 bases. The CDR3 spans 15 residues. The germline gives CDR1 SGHTS, CDR2 YDEGEE. The CDR3 coding sequence is TGTGCCAGCAGCCTGGACAGGGGTACGGCCCAGGGACTGTTTTTT. Its protein is CASSLDRGTAQGLFF.

The genes are TRBV9 and TRBJ1-5, with 7 bases lining up with TRBD1. CDR3 length: 17 residues. From germline, CDR1 is SGDLS and CDR2 YYNGEE. V lost 0 bases, J lost 2 bases, and 8 bases stayed unmatched. The CDR3 spells CASSVEPGGFGNQPQHF. The CDR3, as DNA: TGTGCCAGCAGCGTAGAGCCAGGGGGATTTGGCAATCAGCCCCAGCATTTT.

The rearrangement joins TRBV9 to TRBJ1-1, with D unresolved. Deletions cut 0 bases from V and 1 base from J, with 16 bases between. The CDR3 is made up of 17 amino acids. Germline-derived CDR1 and CDR2 are SGDLS and YYNGEE. CDR3 in DNA: TGTGCCAGCAGCGTAGGGGTCAGACCCCAGAGGAACACTGAAGCTTTCTTT. It yields the protein CASSVGVRPQRNTEAFF.

The CDR3 spells CASSWGGGGRSYEQYF. CDR3 bases: TGTGCCAGCAGTTGGGGGGGAGGGGGGCGCTCCTACGAGCAGTACTTC. V usage is TRBV6-5 and J usage is TRBJ2-7; TRBD2 is a possible D gene (7 bases). Germline lookup yields CDR1 MNHEY and CDR2 SVGAGI. V was shortened by 4 bases and J by 0 bases, with 16 bases between the two germline ends. The CDR3 totals 16 residues.

The chain combines TRBV30 with TRBJ1-2; D remains ambiguous. The CDR3 is 13 residues long. The germline gives CDR1 GTSNPN, CDR2 SVGIG (reference sequence). V lost 2 bases and J 7 bases, leaving 14 bases between the germline ends. The CDR3 DNA is TGTGCCTGGAGTTCCGGACTGACTGTTGGCTACACCTTC. This gives the protein CAWSSGLTVGYTF.

A remark on this clone: This CDR3 is also generated by other DNA sequences in the sample. V and J are TRBV7-2 and TRBJ1-3, with a weak D call TRBD1 (5 bases). Trimming took 3 bases from V and 1 from J, leaving 7 bases between them. Germline V CDR1 and CDR2: SGHTA, FQGNSA. The CDR3 spans 14 residues. CDR3 sequence reads: CASSLGGSGNTIYF. CDR3 in DNA: TGTGCCAGCAGCTTGGGGGGATCTGGAAACACCATATATTTT.

This clone was picked up a small number of times. V is TRBV18 and J is TRBJ1-5; D call uncertain. CDR3 length: 14 amino acids. Germline V CDR1 and CDR2: KGHSH, LQKENI. Trimming stripped 1 base from V and 4 bases from J, with 8 bases between. The chain's CDR3 is CASSPQADNQPQHF. For the CDR3, the DNA is TGTGCCAGCTCACCACAGGCAGATAATCAGCCCCAGCATTTT.

V gene TRBV7-9 combines with J gene TRBJ2-1; 10 bases agree with TRBD2. This CDR3 contains 16 residues. The germline V gene has CDR1 SEHNR and CDR2 FQNEAQ (reference sequence). With 2 bases clipped from V and 0 bases from J, the junction kept 1 base outside the gene matches. CDR3 in amino acids: CASSLSGGASYNEQFF. DNA of the CDR3: TGTGCCAGCAGCTTAAGCGGGGGGGCCTCCTACAATGAGCAGTTCTTC.

The chain has TRBV6-5 and TRBJ2-5; D is undetermined. Germline V CDR1 and CDR2: MNHEY, SVGAGI. V was cut by 0 bases and J by 1 base, with 9 bases left in between. CDR3 length: 15 residues. CDR3 residues: CASSYSGNVQETQYF. The CDR3 region has the DNA TGTGCCAGCAGTTACTCTGGCAACGTCCAAGAGACCCAGTACTTC.

The chain carries TRBV4-2 and TRBJ2-7; 7 bases agree with TRBD1. The germline gives CDR1 LGHNA, CDR2 YNFKEQ. This CDR3 region has 13 residues. V was clipped by 4 bases and J by 6 bases; unmatched bases: 6. CDR3 residues: CASSRAAGGEQYF. For the CDR3, the DNA is TGTGCCAGCAGCCGAGCGGCAGGGGGCGAGCAGTACTTC.

In its sample, this clone was seen once. V usage is TRBV30 and J usage is TRBJ2-2; 13 bases match TRBD2. Trimming at V came to 3 bases and at J to 4 bases, leaving 8 bases not matched to a gene. Germline CDR1 GTSNPN, CDR2 SVGIG (reference sequence). This CDR3 has 17 amino acids. The CDR3 loop reads CAWSATTSGRVTGELFF. CDR3 coding DNA: TGTGCCTGGAGCGCGACCACTAGCGGGAGGGTCACCGGGGAGCTGTTTTTT.

The chain recombines TRBV7-9 with TRBJ1-2; 8 nucleotides align to TRBD1. The CDR3 has 14 amino acids. Germline V gene sequence: CDR1 SEHNR, CDR2 FQNEAQ (reference sequence). V dropped 1 base and J dropped 9; count of bases not matched to a gene: 7. The CDR3 here is CASSLEGRGPRYTF. CDR3 sequence (DNA): TGTGCCAGCAGCTTAGAGGGCAGGGGGCCACGCTACACCTTC.